Listed below are T cell receptor beta chains from one sample, sequenced in a study of T-cell memory formation after mild COVID-19. Each CDR3 protein is one row after TCRdb ran MiXCR on the 5' RACE reads. The top ten clones hold around 21% of a sample with about 240,000 distinct CDR3 sequences, roughly a tenth of them seen once. Sequenced sample: PBMCs or a T cell subset sorted from them (not recorded which). These receptors all come from a man between 18 and 29 years old who had mild COVID-19 (a few samples of this study predate the infection). Cell type and time point are not known. Both conserved end residues are part of each CDR3. D genes are given only for firm matches. The listing skips clone size in some rows; elsewhere it reads once, few, many or a size class.

abundance: NA
v_gene: TRBV27
j_gene: TRBJ2-5
d_gene: NA
CDR3nt: TGTGCCAGCAGTTTAAGCTGGGGAGAGACCCAGTACTTC
CDR3aa: CASSLSWGETQYF

abundance: NA
v_gene: TRBV29-1
j_gene: TRBJ2-2
d_gene: NA
CDR3nt: TGCAGCGTTGAAGCCGGGGCGTTCACCGGGGAGCTGTTTTTT
CDR3aa: CSVEAGAFTGELFF

abundance: many
v_gene: TRBV7-2
j_gene: TRBJ1-5
d_gene: NA
CDR3nt: TGTGCCAGCAGCCCAGTGGTAGGGGGGAGATTTGGGAGCAATCAGCCCCAGCATTTT
CDR3aa: CASSPVVGGRFGSNQPQHF

abundance: NA
v_gene: TRBV24-1
j_gene: TRBJ2-5
d_gene: NA
CDR3nt: TGTGCCACCAGTGACCGCGGACAGGGAGGGGCCCAAGAGACCCAGTACTTC
CDR3aa: CATSDRGQGGAQETQYF

abundance: NA
v_gene: TRBV4-1
j_gene: TRBJ2-3
d_gene: TRBD2
CDR3nt: TGCGCCAGCAGCCAAGTTCCAGCGGGGGGGCGAGATACGCAGTATTTT
CDR3aa: CASSQVPAGGRDTQYF

abundance: few
v_gene: TRBV20-1
j_gene: TRBJ2-1
d_gene: NA
CDR3nt: TGCAGTGCTAGATCCCCCGCCCCGGGTGAGCAGTTCTTC
CDR3aa: CSARSPAPGEQFF

abundance: NA
v_gene: TRBV5-1
j_gene: TRBJ2-7
d_gene: NA
CDR3nt: TGCGCCAGCAGCTTCGGGACTCCGGAGCAGTACTTC
CDR3aa: CASSFGTPEQYF

abundance: few
v_gene: TRBV2
j_gene: TRBJ2-1
d_gene: TRBD1
CDR3nt: TGTGCCAGCAGGCCGGGACAGTCCTACAATGAGCAGTTCTTC
CDR3aa: CASRPGQSYNEQFF

abundance: NA
v_gene: TRBV7-9
j_gene: TRBJ1-1
d_gene: TRBD1
CDR3nt: TGTGCCAGCATAACAGGGGGTTTGAACACTGAAGCTTTCTTT
CDR3aa: CASITGGLNTEAFF

abundance: NA
v_gene: TRBV20-1
j_gene: TRBJ2-5
d_gene: TRBD2
CDR3nt: TGCAGTGCTAGAGATTTAGCGGGGGATAGAGAGACCCAGTACTTC
CDR3aa: CSARDLAGDRETQYF

abundance: few
v_gene: TRBV20-1
j_gene: TRBJ2-2
d_gene: NA
CDR3nt: TGCAGTGCCTCACGGGGGATGGACACCGGGGAGCTGTTTTTT
CDR3aa: CSASRGMDTGELFF

abundance: many
v_gene: TRBV20-1
j_gene: TRBJ2-1
d_gene: NA
CDR3nt: TGCAGTGCTATGCCTGGACGGGGATCCTACAATGAGCAGTTCTTC
CDR3aa: CSAMPGRGSYNEQFF

abundance: few
v_gene: TRBV7-2
j_gene: TRBJ2-3
d_gene: TRBD1
CDR3nt: TGTGCCAACCGGACAGGGCACACAGATACGCAGTATTTT
CDR3aa: CANRTGHTDTQYF

abundance: NA
v_gene: TRBV14
j_gene: TRBJ2-1
d_gene: NA
CDR3nt: TGTGCCAGCAGCCAATGGACAAGCTCCTACAATGAGCAGTTCTTC
CDR3aa: CASSQWTSSYNEQFF

abundance: NA
v_gene: TRBV20-1
j_gene: TRBJ2-3
d_gene: NA
CDR3nt: TGCAGTGCTGTGACAGGTGTCTCAGATACGCAGTATTTT
CDR3aa: CSAVTGVSDTQYF

abundance: NA
v_gene: TRBV9
j_gene: TRBJ1-5
d_gene: NA
CDR3nt: TGTGCCAGCAGCTCCGACAGTAGCAATCAGCCCCAGCATTTT
CDR3aa: CASSSDSSNQPQHF

abundance: few
v_gene: TRBV3-1
j_gene: TRBJ2-3
d_gene: NA
CDR3nt: TGTGCCAGCAGCCAACGGGGGAACCCTAGCACAGATACGCAGTATTTT
CDR3aa: CASSQRGNPSTDTQYF

abundance: NA
v_gene: TRBV12-3/TRBV12-4
j_gene: TRBJ1-2
d_gene: NA
CDR3nt: TGTGCCAGCAGTTTATTTACCGGGAACTATGGCTACACCTTC
CDR3aa: CASSLFTGNYGYTF

abundance: NA
v_gene: TRBV12-3/TRBV12-4
j_gene: TRBJ1-3
d_gene: NA
CDR3nt: TGTGCCAGCAGTCTGCAGGGGAGGGACACCATATATTTT
CDR3aa: CASSLQGRDTIYF

abundance: NA
v_gene: TRBV7-8
j_gene: TRBJ2-4
d_gene: NA
CDR3nt: TGTGCCAGCAGCTACGACAGACTAGCCAAAAACATTCAGTACTTC
CDR3aa: CASSYDRLAKNIQYF

abundance: NA
v_gene: TRBV11-2
j_gene: TRBJ2-1
d_gene: TRBD1
CDR3nt: TGTGCCAGCAGCTTCGGGACAGGGAGCTCCTACAATGAGCAGTTCTTC
CDR3aa: CASSFGTGSSYNEQFF

abundance: NA
v_gene: TRBV5-1
j_gene: TRBJ2-7
d_gene: TRBD2
CDR3nt: TGCGCCAGCAGCCCTACCGCTAGCGGAGATGGGGACTACGAGCAGTACTTC
CDR3aa: CASSPTASGDGDYEQYF

abundance: few
v_gene: TRBV10-3
j_gene: TRBJ1-4
d_gene: NA
CDR3nt: TGTGCCATCAGTGAAAGGGGTAATGAAAAACTGTTTTTT
CDR3aa: CAISERGNEKLFF

abundance: NA
v_gene: TRBV28
j_gene: TRBJ1-6
d_gene: NA
CDR3nt: TGTGCCAGCCGTGTTATACTAGGGCTTAATTCACCCCTCCACTTT
CDR3aa: CASRVILGLNSPLHF

abundance: few
v_gene: TRBV12-3/TRBV12-4
j_gene: TRBJ2-7
d_gene: TRBD2
CDR3nt: TGTGCCAGCAGTTTATCCGGGGGGGCTTCCTACGAGCAGTACTTC
CDR3aa: CASSLSGGASYEQYF

abundance: many
v_gene: TRBV10-3
j_gene: TRBJ2-2
d_gene: TRBD2
CDR3nt: TGTGCCATCAGTGATACTAGCGGGGGCACCGGGGAGCTGTTTTTT
CDR3aa: CAISDTSGGTGELFF

abundance: many
v_gene: TRBV4-3
j_gene: TRBJ2-3
d_gene: NA
CDR3nt: TGCGCCAGCAGCCAAGATTCCAGCGGCTTTCGCACAGATACGCAGTATTTT
CDR3aa: CASSQDSSGFRTDTQYF

abundance: NA
v_gene: TRBV9
j_gene: TRBJ2-1
d_gene: TRBD1
CDR3nt: TGTGCCAGCAGCCCAACGGACAGGGCATATGAGCAGTTCTTC
CDR3aa: CASSPTDRAYEQFF

abundance: NA
v_gene: TRBV30
j_gene: TRBJ1-2
d_gene: NA
CDR3nt: TGTGCCTGGAGTTTAACCCGGGAGGGCTACACCTTC
CDR3aa: CAWSLTREGYTF

abundance: NA
v_gene: TRBV5-6
j_gene: TRBJ2-3
d_gene: NA
CDR3nt: TGTGCCAGCAGCTTCCCAGGGAGCACAGATACGCAGTATTTT
CDR3aa: CASSFPGSTDTQYF

abundance: many
v_gene: TRBV7-2
j_gene: TRBJ2-7
d_gene: NA
CDR3nt: TGTGCCAGCAGCCCTGCCAGGGCCCCCTACGAGCAGTACTTC
CDR3aa: CASSPARAPYEQYF

abundance: NA
v_gene: TRBV20-1
j_gene: TRBJ2-1
d_gene: NA
CDR3nt: TGCAGTGCTAGTGTAAGTCTAGTCAGCGATGAGCAGTTCTTC
CDR3aa: CSASVSLVSDEQFF

abundance: few
v_gene: TRBV6-5
j_gene: TRBJ1-5
d_gene: NA
CDR3nt: TGTGCCAGCAGCTCGAGGGGGGGTGATCAGCCCCAGCATTTT
CDR3aa: CASSSRGGDQPQHF

abundance: few
v_gene: TRBV6-5
j_gene: TRBJ1-1
d_gene: NA
CDR3nt: TGTGCCAGCAGTCGCAACAGGGAGACTGAAGCTTTCTTT
CDR3aa: CASSRNRETEAFF

abundance: NA
v_gene: TRBV5-4
j_gene: TRBJ2-3
d_gene: TRBD2
CDR3nt: TGTGCCAGCAGCGGGACTAGCGGCACAGATACGCAGTATTTT
CDR3aa: CASSGTSGTDTQYF

abundance: NA
v_gene: TRBV6-5
j_gene: TRBJ2-7
d_gene: NA
CDR3nt: TGTGCCAGCAGCCAGGAGGGCCTGGGCCAATACGAGCAGTACTTC
CDR3aa: CASSQEGLGQYEQYF